This T cell receptor (beta chain) appears in the sequencing data of a study of T-cell reconstitution after alpha-beta-depleted transplantation in children. The TCRbeta library was prepared with unique molecular identifiers. TCRdb passed the PCR reads through MiXCR, listing each CDR3 protein once. The sample has about 980,000 distinct CDR3 sequences, around 30% seen once. This CDR3 comprises 14 residues. Germline V gene sequence: CDR1 DFQATT, CDR2 SNEGSKA (reference sequence). The ends lost 7 bases at V and 2 bases at J; junction bases unmatched: 10. The sample holds a few counts of this clonotype. The rearrangement links TRBV20-1 to TRBJ1-1; TRBD1 agrees at 7 bases. Sequences were derived from PBMCs, mostly from graft donor cells, sampled 360 days after TCRalphabeta/CD19-depleted stem cell transplant. This receptor was obtained from a boy under three years old who had a stem cell transplant for SCID, so the T cells may come from the graft donor. CDR3 residues: CSVLSGTVNTEAFF. The CDR3 DNA sequence: TGCAGTGTCCTCTCCGGGACAGTAAACACTGAAGCTTTCTTT.